The 8 T cell receptor beta chains in this list originate from one sample, sequenced in a study of T cell changes during pregnancy in multiple sclerosis. Repertoires were generated with immunoSEQ multiplex PCR, while TCRdb's copy carries only in-frame clones and drops some. The sample lists 84,000 or so clones; 94% were seen once. The specimen comprised peripheral blood, sampled in the third trimester of pregnancy. These TCRs come from a female donor with multiple sclerosis, enrolled in a pregnancy study.

V is TRBV13 and J is TRBJ2-7; TRBD1 agrees at 11 bases. The CDR3 is 17 amino acids. V trimming: 0 bases; J trimming: 2 bases; junction bases outside the gene matches: 6. The germline gives CDR1 PRHDT, CDR2 FYEKMQ (reference sequence). The CDR3 DNA sequence: TGTGCCAGCAGCTTAGGGCGCCCGGGACAGGGGGCCTACGAGCAGTACTTC. This codes for CASSLGRPGQGAYEQYF. Full variable domain (missing parts from reference TRBV13 and TRBJ2-7): AAGVIQSPRHLIKEKRETATLKCYPIPRHDTVYWYQQGPGQDPQFLISFYEKMQSDKGSIPDRFSAQQFSDYHSELNMSSLELGDSALYFCASSLGRPGQGAYEQYFGPGTRLTVT.

The chain links TRBV30 to TRBJ2-2; the match to TRBD1 covers 7 bases. Per the germline V gene, CDR1 is GTSNPN and CDR2 is SVGIG (reference sequence). The CDR3 is 12 residues long. V lost 3 bases, J lost 6 bases, and 1 base stayed unmatched. The chain's CDR3 is CAWRGTAGELFF. The CDR3 DNA reads as TGTGCCTGGAGAGGGACAGCCGGGGAGCTGTTTTTT.

The chain carries TRBV6-6 and TRBJ1-4; D remains unclear. Looked up from germline, CDR1 is MNHNY and CDR2 is SVGAGI (reference sequence). The CDR3 has 15 residues. V lost 6 bases to trimming and J lost 8 bases, with 19 bases between them. CDR3 region: CASSRLEAGPEKLFF. Written as DNA, the CDR3 is TGTGCCAGCAGCCGTCTCGAGGCGGGTCCCGAAAAACTGTTTTTT.

The chain links TRBV30 to TRBJ1-5; no clear D. Germline assignment: CDR1 GTSNPN and CDR2 SVGIG (reference sequence). The CDR3 sequence is 14 residues long. V lost 1 base, J lost 3 bases, and 10 bases lay in between. CDR3 amino acids: CAWSEGRLNQPQHF. The CDR3 DNA reads as TGTGCCTGGAGTGAAGGGAGGCTCAATCAGCCCCAGCATTTT.

The chain has TRBV5-1 and TRBJ1-2; possible D gene TRBD1, 6 bases. The V gene lost 0 bases and the J gene lost 9 bases, with 12 bases spanning the gap. The germline V gene encodes CDR1 SGHRS and CDR2 YFSETQ. CDR3 length equals 13 residues. The DNA of the CDR3 is TGCGCCAGCAGCTTGGGTCAGGGGAGTCGCTACACCTTC. Translated: CASSLGQGSRYTF.

This chain connects TRBV19 to TRBJ1-4, with D possibly matching TRBD1 (6 bases). Per germline, CDR1 LNHDA and CDR2 SQIVND (reference sequence). This CDR3 is 15 amino acids long. The V and J ends lost 5 bases and 6 bases respectively, with 16 bases between them. The CDR3 bases are TGTGCCAGTAGTCTCGCCCGACAGGCCGATGAAAAACTGTTTTTT. Encoded protein: CASSLARQADEKLFF.

Regarding this clone: Sequence at one end of the junction differs from germline and may be a read error. V is TRBV13 and J is TRBJ2-2; TRBD1 matches at 7 bases. Germline CDR1 reads PRHDT; CDR2 reads FYEKMQ (reference sequence). The CDR3 runs 14 residues. This chain's CDR3 is CASSVGQDTGELFF. As DNA, the CDR3 is TGTGCCAGCAGCGTAGGACAGGACACCGGGGAGCTGTTTTTT.

The gene calls are TRBV9 and TRBJ1-2; TRBD1 matches at 8 bases. This CDR3 region has 15 residues. The V segment lost 0 bases and the J segment 3 bases; nucleotides outside the gene matches: 4. The germline gives CDR1 SGDLS, CDR2 YYNGEE. Here the CDR3 DNA reads TGTGCCAGCAGCGTAGCCCGGGGACAGGACTATGGCTACACCTTC. This translates into CASSVARGQDYGYTF.